This T cell receptor (beta chain) is from a study of T cell changes during pregnancy in multiple sclerosis. The data were produced by immunoSEQ multiplex PCR, yet TCRdb's version contains in-frame clones alone and is incomplete. The sample shows some 100,000 clones, 92% of them seen only once. In germline, CDR1 is MNHEY, CDR2 SVGAGI. The CDR3 consists of 15 residues. Unmatched junction bases numbered 7, after V lost 0 bases and J lost 6 bases. This specimen was peripheral blood, taken after pregnancy. The chain couples TRBV6-5 to TRBJ1-1; TRBD1 agrees at 7 bases. The origin of this receptor is a female donor with multiple sclerosis, enrolled in a pregnancy study. CDR3: CASSYSERGLSEAFF. The DNA of the CDR3 is TGTGCCAGCAGTTACTCGGAAAGGGGGCTGTCTGAAGCTTTCTTT.